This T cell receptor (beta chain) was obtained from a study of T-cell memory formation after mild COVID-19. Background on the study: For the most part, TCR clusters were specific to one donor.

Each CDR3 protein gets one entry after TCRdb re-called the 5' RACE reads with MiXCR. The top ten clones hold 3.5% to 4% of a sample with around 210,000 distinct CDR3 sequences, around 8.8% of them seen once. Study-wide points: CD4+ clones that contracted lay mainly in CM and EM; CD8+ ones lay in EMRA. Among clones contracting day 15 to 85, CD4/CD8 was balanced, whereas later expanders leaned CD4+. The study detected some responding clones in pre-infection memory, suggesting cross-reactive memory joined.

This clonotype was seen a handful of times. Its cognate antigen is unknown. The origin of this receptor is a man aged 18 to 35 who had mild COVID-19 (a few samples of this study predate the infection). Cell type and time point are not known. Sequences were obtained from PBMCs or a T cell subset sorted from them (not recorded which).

The CDR3 sequence: CASRDAVSSYEQYV. In nucleotides, the CDR3 is TGTGCCAGCAGGGATGCCGTTAGCTCCTACGAGCAGTACGTC. This chain connects TRBV21-1 to TRBJ2-7. TRBV21-1 is a listed pseudogene. The length of the CDR3 is 14 residues.